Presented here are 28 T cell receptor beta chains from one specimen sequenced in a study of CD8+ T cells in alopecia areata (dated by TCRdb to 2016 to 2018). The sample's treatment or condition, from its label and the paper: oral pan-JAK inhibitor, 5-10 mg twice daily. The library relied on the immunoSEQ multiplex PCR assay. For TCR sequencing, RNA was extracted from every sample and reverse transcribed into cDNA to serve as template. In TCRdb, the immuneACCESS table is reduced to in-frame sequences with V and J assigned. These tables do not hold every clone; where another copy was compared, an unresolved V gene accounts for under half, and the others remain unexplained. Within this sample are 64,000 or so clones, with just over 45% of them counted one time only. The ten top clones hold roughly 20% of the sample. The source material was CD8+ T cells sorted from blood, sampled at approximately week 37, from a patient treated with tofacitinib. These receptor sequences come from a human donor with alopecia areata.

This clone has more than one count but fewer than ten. The CDR3: CASSGDRQPNYGYTF. CDR3 nucleotide sequence: TGTGCCAGCAGTGGCGACAGGCAACCTAACTATGGCTACACCTTC. V gene TRBV6-1 combines with J gene TRBJ1-2; tentative D call: TRBD1 (6 bases). CDR3 length: 15 residues. Between the trimmed V and J ends, which lost 4 bases and 0 bases, there was a span of 12 bases. Germline CDR1 MNHNS, CDR2 SASEGT.

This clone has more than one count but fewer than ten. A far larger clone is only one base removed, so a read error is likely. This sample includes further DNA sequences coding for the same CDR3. In DNA, the CDR3 is TGTGCCAGCAGCTTCGGGACCACTGAAGCTTTCTTT. Protein sequence: CASSFGTTEAFF. This chain connects TRBV4-2 to TRBJ1-1; weak D call: TRBD1 (5 bases). This CDR3 comprises 12 residues. CDR1 and CDR2 from the germline V gene are LGHNA and YNFKEQ. Trimming pared 5 bases from V and 4 bases from J, leaving 8 bases between.

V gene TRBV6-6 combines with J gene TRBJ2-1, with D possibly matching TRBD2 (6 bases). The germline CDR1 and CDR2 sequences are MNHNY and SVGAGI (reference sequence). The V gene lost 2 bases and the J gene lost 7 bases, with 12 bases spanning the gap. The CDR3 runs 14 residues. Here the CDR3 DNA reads TGTGCCAGCAGTTACGGGCTAGCGAATAATGAGCAGTTCTTC. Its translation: CASSYGLANNEQFF.

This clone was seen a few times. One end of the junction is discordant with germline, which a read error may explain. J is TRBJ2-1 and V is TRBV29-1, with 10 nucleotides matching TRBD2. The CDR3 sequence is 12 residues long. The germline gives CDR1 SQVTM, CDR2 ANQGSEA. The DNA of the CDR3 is TGCAGCGTTTGGACTAGCGGACCCCTGCCGCTCTTC. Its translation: CSVWTSGPLPLF.

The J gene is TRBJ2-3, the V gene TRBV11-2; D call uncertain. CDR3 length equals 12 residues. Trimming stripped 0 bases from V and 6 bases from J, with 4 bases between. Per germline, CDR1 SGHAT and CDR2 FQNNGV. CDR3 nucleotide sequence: TGTGCCAGCAGCTTAGAAGAGGATACGCAGTATTTT. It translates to CASSLEEDTQYF.

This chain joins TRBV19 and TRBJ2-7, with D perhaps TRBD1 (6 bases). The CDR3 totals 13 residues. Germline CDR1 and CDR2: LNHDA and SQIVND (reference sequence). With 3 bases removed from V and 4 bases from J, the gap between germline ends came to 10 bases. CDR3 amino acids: CASSMTQGYEQYF. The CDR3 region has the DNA TGTGCCAGTAGTATGACGCAGGGGTACGAGCAGTACTTC.

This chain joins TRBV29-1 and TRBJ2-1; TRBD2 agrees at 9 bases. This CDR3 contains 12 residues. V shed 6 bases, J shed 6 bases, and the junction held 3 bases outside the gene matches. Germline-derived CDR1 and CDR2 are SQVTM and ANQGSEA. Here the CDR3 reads CSVGREGNEQFF. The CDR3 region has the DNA TGCAGCGTGGGGCGGGAGGGCAATGAGCAGTTCTTC.

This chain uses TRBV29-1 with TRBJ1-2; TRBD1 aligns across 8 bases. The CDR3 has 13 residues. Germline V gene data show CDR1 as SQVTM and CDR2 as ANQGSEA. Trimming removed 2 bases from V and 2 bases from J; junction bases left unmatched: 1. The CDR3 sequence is CSVETGGNYGYTF. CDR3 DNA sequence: TGCAGCGTTGAAACAGGGGGGAACTATGGCTACACCTTC.

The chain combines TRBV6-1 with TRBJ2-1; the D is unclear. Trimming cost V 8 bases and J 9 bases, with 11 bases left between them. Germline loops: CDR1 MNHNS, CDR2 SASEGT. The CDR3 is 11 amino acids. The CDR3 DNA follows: TGTGCCAGCGGCAGGCCCGGTGAGCAGTTCTTC. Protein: CASGRPGEQFF.

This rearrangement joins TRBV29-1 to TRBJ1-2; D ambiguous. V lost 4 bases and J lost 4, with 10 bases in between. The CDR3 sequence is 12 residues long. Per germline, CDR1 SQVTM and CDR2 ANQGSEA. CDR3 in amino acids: CSVVKESYGYTF. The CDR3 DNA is TGCAGCGTTGTTAAGGAGTCCTATGGCTACACCTTC.

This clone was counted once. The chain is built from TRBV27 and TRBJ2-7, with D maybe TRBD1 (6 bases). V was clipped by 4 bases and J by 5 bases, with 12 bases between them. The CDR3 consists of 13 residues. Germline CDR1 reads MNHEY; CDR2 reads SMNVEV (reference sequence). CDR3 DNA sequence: TGTGCCAGCAGTTCTAGACAGGTAGACGAGCAGTACTTC. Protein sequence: CASSSRQVDEQYF.

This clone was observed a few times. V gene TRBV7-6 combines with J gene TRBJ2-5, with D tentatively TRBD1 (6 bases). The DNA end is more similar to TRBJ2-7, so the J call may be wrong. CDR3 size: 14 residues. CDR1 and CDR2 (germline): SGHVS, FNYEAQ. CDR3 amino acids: CASSPRTAEYEQYF. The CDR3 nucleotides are TGTGCCAGCAGCCCGCGGACAGCAGAGTACGAGCAGTACTTC.

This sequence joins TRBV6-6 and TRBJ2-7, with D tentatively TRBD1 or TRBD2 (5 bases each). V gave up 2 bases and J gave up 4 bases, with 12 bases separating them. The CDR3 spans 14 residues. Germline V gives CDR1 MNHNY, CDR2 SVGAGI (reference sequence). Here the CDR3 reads CASSYPGTVYEQYF. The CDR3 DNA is TGTGCCAGCAGTTACCCTGGGACGGTTTACGAGCAGTACTTC.

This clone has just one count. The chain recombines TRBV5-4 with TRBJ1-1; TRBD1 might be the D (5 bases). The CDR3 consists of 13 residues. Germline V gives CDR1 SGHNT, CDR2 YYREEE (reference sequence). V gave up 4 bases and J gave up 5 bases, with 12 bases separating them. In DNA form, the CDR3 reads TGTGCCAGCAGCGTTGGGGGGGGAACTGAAGCTTTCTTT. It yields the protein CASSVGGGTEAFF.

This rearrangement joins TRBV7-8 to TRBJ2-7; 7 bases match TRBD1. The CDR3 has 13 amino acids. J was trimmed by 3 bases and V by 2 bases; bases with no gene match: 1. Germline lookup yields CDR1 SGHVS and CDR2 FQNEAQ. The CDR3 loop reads CASSLNRGYEQYF. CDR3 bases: TGTGCCAGCAGCTTAAACAGGGGCTACGAGCAGTACTTC.

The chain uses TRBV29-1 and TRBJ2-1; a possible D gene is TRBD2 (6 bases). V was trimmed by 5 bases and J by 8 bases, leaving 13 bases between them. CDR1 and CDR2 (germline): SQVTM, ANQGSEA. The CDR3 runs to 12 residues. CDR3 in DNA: TGCAGCGTTAAGACTAGTTTGGATGAGCAGTTCTTC. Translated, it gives CSVKTSLDEQFF.

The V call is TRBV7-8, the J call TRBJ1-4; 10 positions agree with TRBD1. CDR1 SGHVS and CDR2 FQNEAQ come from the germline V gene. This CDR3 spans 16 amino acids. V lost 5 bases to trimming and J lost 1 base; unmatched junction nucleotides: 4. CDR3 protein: CASSARDRGTNEKLFF. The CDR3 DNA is TGTGCCAGCAGCGCCCGGGACAGGGGAACTAATGAAAAACTGTTTTTT.

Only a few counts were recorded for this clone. This CDR3 is CAWSGGRGINNEQFF. The CDR3 coding sequence is TGTGCCTGGAGCGGGGGAAGAGGGATCAACAATGAGCAGTTCTTC. The rearrangement uses TRBV30 and TRBJ2-1, with D possibly matching TRBD2 (6 bases). Trimming took off 3 bases at V and 5 bases at J, with 17 bases between the two ends. The V gene's germline CDR1 is GTSNPN and CDR2 SVGIG (reference sequence). The CDR3 spans 15 residues.

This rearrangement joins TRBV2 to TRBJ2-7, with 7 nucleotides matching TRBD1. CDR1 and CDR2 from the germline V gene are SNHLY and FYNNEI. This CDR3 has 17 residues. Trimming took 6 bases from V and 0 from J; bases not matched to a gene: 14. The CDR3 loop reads CASSEGQYPSNSYEQYF. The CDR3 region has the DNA TGTGCCAGCAGCGAGGGACAGTATCCATCGAACTCCTACGAGCAGTACTTC.

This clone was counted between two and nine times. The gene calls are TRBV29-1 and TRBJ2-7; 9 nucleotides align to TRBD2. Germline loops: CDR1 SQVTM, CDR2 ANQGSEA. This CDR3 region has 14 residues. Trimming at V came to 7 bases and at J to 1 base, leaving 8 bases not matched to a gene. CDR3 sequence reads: CSGGGLAQSYEQYF. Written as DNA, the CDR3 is TGCAGCGGGGGAGGACTAGCGCAGTCCTACGAGCAGTACTTC.

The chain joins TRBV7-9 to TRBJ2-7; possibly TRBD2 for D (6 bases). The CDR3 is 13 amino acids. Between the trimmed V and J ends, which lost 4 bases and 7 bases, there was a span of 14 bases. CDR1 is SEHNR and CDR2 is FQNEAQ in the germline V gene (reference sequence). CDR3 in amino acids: CASSSNGGPEQYF. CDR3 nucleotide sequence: TGTGCCAGCAGCTCAAACGGGGGACCGGAGCAGTACTTC.

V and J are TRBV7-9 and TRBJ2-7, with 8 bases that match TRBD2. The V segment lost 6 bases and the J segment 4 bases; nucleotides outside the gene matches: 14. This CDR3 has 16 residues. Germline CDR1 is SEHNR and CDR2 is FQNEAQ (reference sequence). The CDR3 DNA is TGTGCCAGCAGTCCACCAGGGAGCGGGAGACTTTACGAGCAGTACTTC. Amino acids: CASSPPGSGRLYEQYF. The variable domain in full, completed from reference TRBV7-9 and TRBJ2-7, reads DTGVSQNPRHKITKRGQNVTFRCDPISEHNRLYWYRQTLGQGPEFLTYFQNEAQLEKSRLLSDRFSAERPKGSFSTLEIQRTEQGDSAMYLCASSPPGSGRLYEQYFGPGTRLTVT.

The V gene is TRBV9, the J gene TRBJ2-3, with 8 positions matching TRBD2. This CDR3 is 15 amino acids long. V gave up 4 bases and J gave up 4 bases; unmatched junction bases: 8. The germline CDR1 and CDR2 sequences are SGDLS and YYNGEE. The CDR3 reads CASSSEEREPDTQYF. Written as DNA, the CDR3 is TGTGCCAGCAGCTCAGAAGAGCGGGAGCCAGATACGCAGTATTTT.

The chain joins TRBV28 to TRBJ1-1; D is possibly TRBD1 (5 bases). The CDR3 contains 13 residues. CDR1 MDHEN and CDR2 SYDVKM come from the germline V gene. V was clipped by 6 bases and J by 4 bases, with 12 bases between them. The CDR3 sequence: CASSLRVGTEAFF. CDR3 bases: TGTGCCAGCAGCCTCAGGGTCGGCACTGAAGCTTTCTTT.

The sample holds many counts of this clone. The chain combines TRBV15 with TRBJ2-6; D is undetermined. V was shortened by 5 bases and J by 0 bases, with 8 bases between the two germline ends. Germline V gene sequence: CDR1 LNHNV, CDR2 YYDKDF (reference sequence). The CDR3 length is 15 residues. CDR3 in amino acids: CATSSSSSGANVLTF. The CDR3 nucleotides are TGTGCCACCAGCTCATCCAGCTCTGGGGCCAACGTCCTGACTTTC.

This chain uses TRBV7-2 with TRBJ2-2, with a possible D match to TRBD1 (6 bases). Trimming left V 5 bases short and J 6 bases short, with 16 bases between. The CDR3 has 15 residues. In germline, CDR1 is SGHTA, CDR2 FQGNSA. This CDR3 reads CASSDGTSPPGELFF. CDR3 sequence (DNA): TGTGCCAGCAGCGATGGGACATCTCCCCCCGGGGAGCTGTTTTTT.

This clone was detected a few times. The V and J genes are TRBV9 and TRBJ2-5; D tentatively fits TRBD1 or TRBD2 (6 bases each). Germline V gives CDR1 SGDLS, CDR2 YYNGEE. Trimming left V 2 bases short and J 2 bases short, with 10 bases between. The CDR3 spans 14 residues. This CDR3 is CASSVWGAQETQYF. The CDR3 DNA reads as TGTGCCAGCAGCGTTTGGGGGGCTCAAGAGACCCAGTACTTC. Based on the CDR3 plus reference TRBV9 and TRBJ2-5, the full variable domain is DSGVTQTPKHLITATGQRVTLRCSPRSGDLSVYWYQQSLDQGLQFLIQYYNGEERAKGNILERFSAQQFPDLHSELNLSSLELGDSALYFCASSVWGAQETQYFGPGTRLLVL.

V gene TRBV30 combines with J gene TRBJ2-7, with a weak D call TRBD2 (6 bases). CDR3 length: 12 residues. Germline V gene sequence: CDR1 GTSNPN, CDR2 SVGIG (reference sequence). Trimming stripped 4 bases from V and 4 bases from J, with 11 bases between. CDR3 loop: CAWTPGTYEQYF. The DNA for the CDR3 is TGTGCCTGGACTCCCGGGACTTACGAGCAGTACTTC.